This is a list of T cell receptor beta chains from one sample in a study of blood T cell repertoires in COVID-19. Data came from immunoSEQ multiplex PCR; TCRdb stores just in-frame clones and leaves some out. The sample carries some 99,000 clones, 80% to 90% recorded once. The source material was peripheral blood. The origin of the receptors is a human donor in a cohort sampled during active COVID-19. CDR3s leave out the opening cysteine and the closing phenylalanine or tryptophan. Clone size is given for some rows only: seen once, a few or many times, or a class if the clone is expanded.

TRBJ2-3 | TRBV5-1 | NA | ASSLAGGVADTQY
TRBJ1-1 | TRBV19 | NA | AAGGARLTTEAF
TRBJ2-7 | TRBV7-2 | NA | ASSPNLSGRLYEQY
TRBJ2-7 | TRBV25-1 | NA | ASSVGEKSYEQY
TRBJ1-2 | TRBV18 | NA | ASSPQGFNGYT
TRBJ2-7 | TRBV27 | once | ASSLAGTYEQY
TRBJ2-7 | TRBV27 | NA | ASSNNVWAFQY
TRBJ2-1 | TRBV7-2 | NA | ASREKARAGRDEQF
TRBJ1-1 | TRBV5-8 | NA | ASSYGQVGPNTEAF
TRBJ2-3 | TRBV11-3 | NA | ASSPGVRGGFLDTQY
TRBJ1-1 | TRBV18 | NA | ASRGQTNTEAF
TRBJ1-2 | TRBV11-2 | NA | ASSLRFGTGAYGYT
TRBJ2-7 | TRBV6-5 | NA | ASSPGQANYEQY
TRBJ1-1 | TRBV4-2 | NA | ASSQDEGMNTEAF
TRBJ2-5 | TRBV7-9 | once | ASSAAFGQGRETQY
TRBJ1-4 | TRBV6-5 | NA | ATDQGRGLGKLF
TRBJ2-3 | TRBV9 | NA | ASSAPGEGTDTQY
TRBJ2-5 | TRBV11-2 | once | ASSFVPRQGWQETQY
TRBJ2-5 | TRBV20-1 | NA | SASPGAGARETQY
TRBJ2-1 | TRBV19 | NA | ASSPMGSGRARDNEQF
TRBJ2-1 | TRBV7-9 | few | ASSLARGASGRPTNEQF
TRBJ2-7 | TRBV19 | NA | AGTSGSYEQY
TRBJ2-7 | TRBV7-9 | once | ASSPHVIGGNYEQY
TRBJ2-1 | TRBV7-9 | NA | ASSLALPGNEQF
TRBJ1-3 | TRBV28 | NA | ASIERVSGNTIY
TRBJ1-2 | TRBV18 | once | ASSPGGARYGYT
TRBJ1-2 | TRBV29-1 | few | SVQRTENFNYGYT
TRBJ1-3 | TRBV19 | NA | ASSIGGLRASANTIY
TRBJ2-5 | TRBV5-1 | NA | ASSMAGEGRGGETQY
TRBJ1-1 | TRBV10-3 | few | AISDQGYTEAF
TRBJ1-6 | TRBV19 | NA | ASSKDRGPPNSPLH
TRBJ2-7 | TRBV5-1 | NA | ASSLVRSGDYEQY
TRBJ1-2 | TRBV5-5 | once | ASSLRTGEGYT
TRBJ1-1 | TRBV6-1 | NA | ASSEAPERGEAF
TRBJ2-1 | TRBV21-1 | NA | ASSNPTLAANYNEQF
TRBJ2-5 | TRBV2 | NA | ASSAGTWETQY
TRBJ1-3 | TRBV9 | NA | ASSPRTVSGNTIY
TRBJ1-1 | TRBV6-5 | NA | ASNPQGQNTEAF
TRBJ2-4 | TRBV24-1 | NA | ATSDPRGQGTAKNIQY
TRBJ2-1 | TRBV7-2 | NA | ASSSLAGRYYNEQF
TRBJ2-7 | TRBV18 | NA | ASSPIPGQGRGEQY
TRBJ2-3 | TRBV15 | NA | ATSLDSDLYTDTQY
TRBJ2-2 | TRBV24-1 | NA | ATRSGALNTGELF
TRBJ1-1 | TRBV29-1 | NA | SVEGVGRARVESLEAF
TRBJ2-1 | TRBV7-2 | NA | ASSPRGLAGARDEQF
TRBJ1-1 | TRBV5-1 | NA | ASSFGTGVAEAF
TRBJ2-5 | TRBV10-3 | NA | ATRTGGSGETQY
TRBJ1-2 | TRBV7-9 | once | ASSLPIRDSKRWRGYT
TRBJ2-1 | TRBV7-2 | NA | ASSLYSGGAYNEQF
TRBJ1-5 | TRBV27 | few | ASSPSPPSQPQH
TRBJ2-1 | TRBV28 | NA | ASSPTLEQF
TRBJ2-2 | TRBV6-5 | NA | ASSSRSGRASGELF
TRBJ2-7 | TRBV15 | once | ATSRDLGAGGAHEQY
TRBJ1-1 | TRBV27 | once | ASSFLSPGTWYRNTEAF
TRBJ2-7 | TRBV7-7 | NA | ASRPRGISSYEQY